This T cell receptor beta chain was captured in a study of cytomegalovirus exposure and HLA in healthy donors. The CDR3 is 16 amino acids. Germline loops: CDR1 LNHDA, CDR2 SQIVND (reference sequence). V lost 7 bases and J lost 2; bases outside the gene matches: 14. Primers for the PCR totalled 60 Vbeta and 13 Jbeta. Clones were read by immunoSEQ multiplex PCR, and TCRdb kept only the in-frame ones, dropping some. The sample shows over 150,000 clones, 65% to 80% of them seen only once. The source is a man between 18 and 35 years old in good health and CMV-seronegative. Sequenced: PBMCs. This sequence joins TRBV19 and TRBJ2-7, with 7 bases fitting TRBD1. CDR3 in amino acids: CASKPQGDRAAYEQYF. DNA for the CDR3: TGTGCCAGTAAGCCCCAAGGTGACAGGGCCGCCTACGAGCAGTACTTC.